Included here is one T cell receptor (beta chain) sequence, with context. The data belong to a study of blood T cell repertoires in COVID-19. Study as a whole: Spain, Italy and the United States supplied samples that represented acute and convalescent COVID-19. In each case, the material was cDNA or gDNA derived from T cells, B-cell-depleted T cells, or PBMCs.

As handled by the study authors: Cell counts per sample came from amplifying reference gene primers. Assay used: immunoSEQ multiplex PCR; TCRdb lists only in-frame clones, some missing. V and J calls and clone size come straight from that table; D and trimming were deduced from the DNA. Here the sample spans just under 85,000 clones, 83% being singletons. CDR1 and CDR2 from the germline V gene are SGHRS and YFSETQ. This CDR3 region has 17 residues. The trim removed 0 bases at V and 3 bases at J, leaving 9 bases unmatched. Material: peripheral blood. The V call is TRBV5-1, the J call TRBJ2-3, with 8 positions matching TRBD2. The TCR sequence derives from an elderly woman with acute or convalescent COVID-19. This CDR3 is CASSLVWSGSGTDTQYF. CDR3 nucleotide sequence: TGCGCCAGCAGCTTGGTCTGGAGCGGGAGTGGGACAGATACGCAGTATTTT.